Listed below are T cell receptor beta chains from one sample, sequenced in a study of T cells in narcolepsy. Generated by immunoSEQ multiplex PCR, the TCRdb table keeps only in-frame clones and is missing some. Here the sample spans 27,000 or so clones, approximately 86% being singletons. Specimen: CD45RA- memory CD4+ T cells from PBMCs. These receptors all come from a human donor with narcolepsy. Each CDR3 is given with its conserved first and last residue. Each record gives: clone size, J gene, D gene, V gene, CDR3 protein, CDR3 DNA. A D gene is named only where the DNA matches it firmly. Part of the rows lack a size; the others show once, few, many or a class for expanded clones.

clone_size: NA; j_call: TRBJ2-7; d_call: NA; v_call: TRBV19; cdr3_aa: CASRIGGEQYF; cdr3_nt: TGTGCCAGTAGGATCGGCGGGGAGCAGTACTTC
clone_size: NA; j_call: TRBJ1-2; d_call: NA; v_call: TRBV7-2; cdr3_aa: CASRPGGGASGYTF; cdr3_nt: TGTGCCAGCAGACCTGGGGGCGGGGCCAGTGGCTACACCTTC
clone_size: NA; j_call: TRBJ2-3; d_call: TRBD2; v_call: TRBV2; cdr3_aa: CASSEGSGDPDTQYF; cdr3_nt: TGTGCCAGCAGTGAAGGTAGCGGGGATCCAGATACGCAGTATTTT
clone_size: NA; j_call: TRBJ2-3; d_call: NA; v_call: TRBV18; cdr3_aa: CASSPAEDTQYF; cdr3_nt: TGTGCCAGCTCACCAGCAGAGGATACGCAGTATTTT
clone_size: once; j_call: TRBJ2-3; d_call: NA; v_call: TRBV5-1; cdr3_aa: CASSLVQGTDTQYF; cdr3_nt: TGCGCCAGCAGCTTGGTTCAGGGCACAGATACGCAGTATTTT
clone_size: NA; j_call: TRBJ1-2; d_call: NA; v_call: TRBV4-2; cdr3_aa: CASSQDTSSFYGYTF; cdr3_nt: TGTGCCAGCAGCCAAGATACGAGCTCTTTCTATGGCTACACCTTC
clone_size: NA; j_call: TRBJ1-1; d_call: NA; v_call: TRBV6-6; cdr3_aa: CASSQGQGRTEAFF; cdr3_nt: TGTGCCAGCAGTCAGGGGCAGGGACGGACTGAAGCTTTCTTT
clone_size: NA; j_call: TRBJ2-5; d_call: NA; v_call: TRBV7-2; cdr3_aa: CASSARVQETQYF; cdr3_nt: TGTGCCAGCAGCGCCAGGGTACAAGAGACCCAGTACTTC
clone_size: NA; j_call: TRBJ2-1; d_call: NA; v_call: TRBV7-2; cdr3_aa: CASSYLVSGEQFF; cdr3_nt: TGTGCCAGCAGTTATTTGGTAAGCGGTGAGCAGTTCTTC
clone_size: NA; j_call: TRBJ2-2; d_call: TRBD1; v_call: TRBV19; cdr3_aa: CASSTLPGQGPGELFF; cdr3_nt: TGTGCCAGTAGTACGCTTCCGGGACAGGGACCCGGGGAGCTGTTTTTT
clone_size: once; j_call: TRBJ1-2; d_call: NA; v_call: TRBV28; cdr3_aa: CASEGPTDRRYTF; cdr3_nt: TGTGCCAGCGAAGGGCCGACAGATAGAAGGTACACCTTC
clone_size: few; j_call: TRBJ1-3; d_call: NA; v_call: TRBV5-8; cdr3_aa: CASSLGRQGNTIYF; cdr3_nt: TGTGCCAGCAGCTTGGGTCGCCAGGGAAACACCATATATTTT
clone_size: NA; j_call: TRBJ1-1; d_call: NA; v_call: TRBV19; cdr3_aa: CASSVSWGTEAFF; cdr3_nt: TGTGCCAGCAGTGTCTCGTGGGGAACTGAAGCTTTCTTT
clone_size: NA; j_call: TRBJ2-5; d_call: NA; v_call: TRBV2; cdr3_aa: CASSGGQSGAQTQYF; cdr3_nt: TGTGCCAGCAGCGGGGGACAGTCTGGGGCGCAGACCCAGTACTTC
clone_size: NA; j_call: TRBJ1-6; d_call: NA; v_call: TRBV6-1; cdr3_aa: CASRSWDSPLHF; cdr3_nt: TGTGCCAGCAGGAGCTGGGATTCACCCCTCCACTTT
clone_size: NA; j_call: TRBJ2-3; d_call: NA; v_call: TRBV7-8; cdr3_aa: CASSSRLGATDTQYF; cdr3_nt: TGTGCCAGCAGCTCCCGCCTAGGGGCCACAGATACGCAGTATTTT
clone_size: NA; j_call: TRBJ2-1; d_call: TRBD2; v_call: TRBV28; cdr3_aa: CASSYLGLAGGKANEQFF; cdr3_nt: TGTGCCAGCAGTTATCTGGGACTAGCGGGGGGCAAAGCTAATGAGCAGTTCTTC
clone_size: NA; j_call: TRBJ1-6; d_call: TRBD1; v_call: TRBV5-4; cdr3_aa: CASSSRTGGSPLHF; cdr3_nt: TGTGCCAGCAGCTCCAGGACAGGGGGCTCACCCCTCCACTTT
clone_size: once; j_call: TRBJ2-1; d_call: NA; v_call: TRBV5-4; cdr3_aa: CASSLGSGTNNEQFF; cdr3_nt: TGTGCCAGCAGCTTGGGATCCGGGACAAACAATGAGCAGTTCTTC